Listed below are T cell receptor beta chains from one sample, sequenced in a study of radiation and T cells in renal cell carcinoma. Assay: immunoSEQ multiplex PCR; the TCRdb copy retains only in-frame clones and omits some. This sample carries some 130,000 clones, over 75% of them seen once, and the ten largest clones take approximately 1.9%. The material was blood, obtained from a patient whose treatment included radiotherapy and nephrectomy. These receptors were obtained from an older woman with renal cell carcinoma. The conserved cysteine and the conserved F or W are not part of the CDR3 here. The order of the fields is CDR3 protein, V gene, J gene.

ARSLGHKPYEQY	TRBV5-3	TRBJ2-7
ASSHRGTYEQY	TRBV14	TRBJ2-7
ASSQRFRSSSDRISYEQY	TRBV14	TRBJ2-7
ASSVGGAAATQY	TRBV6-1	TRBJ2-5
ASSADSAWGYT	TRBV5-1	TRBJ1-2
ASSLMDEQF	TRBV5-1	TRBJ2-1
ASNGVNSYEQY	TRBV27	TRBJ2-7
ASSSPGQGLRDEQY	TRBV28	TRBJ2-7
ASSLASRQGNEKLF	TRBV5-1	TRBJ1-4
ASNTGMNQPQH	TRBV19	TRBJ1-5
ASSPLGEGYEQY	TRBV6-5	TRBJ2-7
ASIPGTDYNEQF	TRBV5-4	TRBJ2-1
ASSVGIHYEQY	TRBV9	TRBJ2-7
SSRDSANYGYT	TRBV29-1	TRBJ1-2
ATSGLAVTEAF	TRBV19	TRBJ1-1
ASSPVAGGNTIY	TRBV6-5	TRBJ1-3
ASSLFTGHEKLF	TRBV28	TRBJ1-4
ASSLLQQGYEQY	TRBV5-1	TRBJ2-7
ASSYGGGAGETQY	TRBV6-5	TRBJ2-5
ASSLFPLAGNTGELF	TRBV7-3	TRBJ2-2
SVETGDGNQPQH	TRBV29-1	TRBJ1-5
ASSVGVGLAGGEQY	TRBV9	TRBJ2-7
ASSFGLQGVEGFNYGYT	TRBV28	TRBJ1-2
ASSPTDFSNQPQH	TRBV6-1	TRBJ1-5
ASSDWKGVHIQY	TRBV6-4	TRBJ2-4
AISEGGQGYGYT	TRBV10-3	TRBJ1-2
ASKKEAGGFQETQY	TRBV2	TRBJ2-5
ASSPTLAGRGAQETQY	TRBV18	TRBJ2-5
AISESQRNNREAFDTDTQY	TRBV10-3	TRBJ2-3
AWDPRGPYNEQF	TRBV30	TRBJ2-1
ASSQDSHRGDWETQY	TRBV4-3	TRBJ2-5
ASSLVRGHTDTQY	TRBV7-3	TRBJ2-3
ASFSGQGTDTQY	TRBV19	TRBJ2-3
ASSRTAEGNTIY	TRBV5-5	TRBJ1-3
ASRGQVNTEAF	TRBV2	TRBJ1-1
ASSYGGHFSGNTIY	TRBV6-5	TRBJ1-3
ASSLQATTYEQY	TRBV5-1	TRBJ2-7
AISRAASGYEQY	TRBV10-3	TRBJ2-7
ATSSLRGGNEKLF	TRBV15	TRBJ1-4
ASSLRDGTYEQY	TRBV19	TRBJ2-7
ASSVGGQYEKLF	TRBV9	TRBJ1-4